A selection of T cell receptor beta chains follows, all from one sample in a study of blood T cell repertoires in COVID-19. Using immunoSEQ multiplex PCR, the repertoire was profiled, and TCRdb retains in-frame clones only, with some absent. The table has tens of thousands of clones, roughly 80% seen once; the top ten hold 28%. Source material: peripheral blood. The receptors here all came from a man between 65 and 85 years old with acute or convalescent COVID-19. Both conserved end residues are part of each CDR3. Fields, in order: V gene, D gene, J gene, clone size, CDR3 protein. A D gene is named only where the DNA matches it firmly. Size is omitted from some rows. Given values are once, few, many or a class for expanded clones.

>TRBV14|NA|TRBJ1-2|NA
CASSPYVQAYGYTF
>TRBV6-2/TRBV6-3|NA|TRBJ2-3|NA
CASSSRVPPGMQYF
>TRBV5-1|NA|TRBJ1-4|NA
CASSLDPGTNEKLFF
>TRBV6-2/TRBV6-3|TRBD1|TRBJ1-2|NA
CASSSRAPAPGQGAHVGYTF
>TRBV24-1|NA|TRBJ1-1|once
CGNKPGHPNTEAFF
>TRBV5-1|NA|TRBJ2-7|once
CASSLVAGVNEQYF
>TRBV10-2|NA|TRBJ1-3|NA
CASSEAASLPGNTIYF
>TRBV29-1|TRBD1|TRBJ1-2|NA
CSVPGQGFGYTF
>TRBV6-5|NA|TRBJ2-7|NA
CASSWGSGVEQYF
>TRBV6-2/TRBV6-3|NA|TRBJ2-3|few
CASRPSAGQDTQYF
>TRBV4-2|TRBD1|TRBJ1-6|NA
CASNEPFGTGSSPLHF
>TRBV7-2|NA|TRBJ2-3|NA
CASSPDSQRTDTQYF